One and the same sample provided the 27 T cell receptor beta chains below, sequenced in a study of control samples from healthy donors and cancer patients (dated by TCRdb to about 2020). Library preparation was by the immunoSEQ multiplex PCR assay. TCRdb mirrors the immuneACCESS table, restricted to in-frame sequences. Some clones are absent from its copies; in checked studies, under half trace to an unresolved V gene, and the reason for the others is unknown. For this sample the table gives roughly 180,000 clones, of which about nine tenths were detected only once. The ten biggest clones cover approximately 2% of the sample. The sample was blood. The source of these receptors is a woman in her forties in good health.

The chain recombines TRBV19 with TRBJ2-1; 10 nucleotides line up with TRBD2. In germline, CDR1 is LNHDA, CDR2 SQIVND (reference sequence). CDR3 length: 13 residues. J gave up 8 bases and V 7 bases, and 5 bases lay outside the gene matches. The CDR3 reads CASKPSGGDEQFF. The CDR3 DNA sequence: TGTGCCAGTAAACCTAGCGGGGGAGATGAGCAGTTCTTC.

This rearrangement joins TRBV2 to TRBJ2-6, with no clear D. The germline gives CDR1 SNHLY, CDR2 FYNNEI. Trimming stripped 7 bases from V and 1 base from J, with 8 bases between. The CDR3 loop spans 14 amino acids. The CDR3 nucleotides are TGTGCCAGCATGGCGGAGTCTGGGGCCAACGTCCTGACTTTC. Protein product: CASMAESGANVLTF. Full variable domain (missing parts from reference TRBV2 and TRBJ2-6): EPEVTQTPSHQVTQMGQEVILRCVPISNHLYFYWYRQILGQKVEFLVSFYNNEISEKSEIFDDQFSVERPDGSNFTLKIRSTKLEDSAMYFCASMAESGANVLTFGAGSRLTVL.

This sequence joins TRBV11-1 and TRBJ1-1; TRBD1 might be the D (5 bases). The CDR3 length is 13 residues. V was clipped by 3 bases and J by 3 bases, with 8 bases between them. The germline V gene has CDR1 SGHAT and CDR2 FQDESV (reference sequence). The DNA for the CDR3 is TGTGCCAGCAGCTTCACAGGAGACACTGAAGCTTTCTTT. It encodes CASSFTGDTEAFF.

This chain links TRBV19 with TRBJ2-3; tentative D call: TRBD1 (5 bases). Germline lookup yields CDR1 LNHDA and CDR2 SQIVND (reference sequence). CDR3 length: 14 amino acids. The V and J ends lost 7 bases and 4 bases respectively, with 15 bases between them. CDR3 bases: TGTGCCAGTACCCGCAGGGCTCCGGCAGATACGCAGTATTTT. Protein sequence: CASTRRAPADTQYF.

V is TRBV6-6 and J is TRBJ1-2; D gene uncertain. CDR1 and CDR2 (germline): MNHNY, SVGAGI (reference sequence). V shed 8 bases and J shed 2 bases, with 9 bases lying between them. This CDR3 region has 12 residues. CDR3 protein: CASRRANYGYTF. CDR3 DNA sequence: TGTGCCAGCCGCAGAGCCAACTATGGCTACACCTTC.

The V and J genes are TRBV6-1 and TRBJ2-7; D call uncertain. Trimming shortened V by 1 base and J by 0 bases, and 10 bases separated the two germline ends. The CDR3 has 15 amino acids. The germline CDR1 and CDR2 sequences are MNHNS and SASEGT. CDR3 sequence reads: CASSEGQRSSYEQYF. DNA for the CDR3: TGTGCCAGCAGTGAAGGGCAGAGGAGCTCCTACGAGCAGTACTTC.

The J gene is TRBJ1-5, the V gene TRBV19; D not certain. Per the germline V gene, CDR1 is LNHDA and CDR2 is SQIVND (reference sequence). V was shortened by 0 bases and J by 11 bases, with 8 bases between the two germline ends. The CDR3 consists of 12 residues. CDR3 in amino acids: CASSIDRFSQHF. CDR3 nucleotide sequence: TGTGCCAGTAGTATAGATCGCTTCTCCCAGCATTTT. Drawing the rest from reference TRBV19 and TRBJ1-5, the complete variable domain is DGGITQSPKYLFRKEGQNVTLSCEQNLNHDAMYWYRQDPGQGLRLIYYSQIVNDFQKGDIAEGYSVSREKKESFPLTVTSAQKNPTAFYLCASSIDRFSQHFGDGTRLSIL.

This clone was observed once. The V and J genes are TRBV12-5 and TRBJ1-2; D gene ambiguous. Germline CDR1 reads LGHNT; CDR2 reads FRNRAP. The ends were cut back, 2 bases at V and 5 bases at J, with 12 bases in the middle. This CDR3 is 14 amino acids long. This chain's CDR3 is CASGLFSGAYGYTF. The CDR3 coding sequence is TGTGCTAGTGGTTTGTTTTCGGGTGCTTATGGCTACACCTTC. The full variable domain, in which reference TRBV12-5 and TRBJ1-2 provide the parts outside the CDR3, is DARVTQTPRHKVTEMGQEVTMRCQPILGHNTVFWYRQTMMQGLELLAYFRNRAPLDDSGMPKDRFSAEMPDATLATLKIQPSEPRDSAVYFCASGLFSGAYGYTFGSGTRLTVV.

The chain employs TRBV28 and TRBJ1-5, with D perhaps TRBD1 (6 bases). Germline CDR1 and CDR2: MDHEN and SYDVKM. CDR3 length: 15 residues. The V and J ends lost 9 bases and 6 bases respectively, with 21 bases between them. The DNA for the CDR3 is TGTGCCAGTCGAAGGGGGTGGAGGGACATTCAGCCCCAGCATTTT. It specifies CASRRGWRDIQPQHF.

This chain links TRBV12-5 with TRBJ1-1; possible D gene TRBD1, 6 bases. Trimming stripped 3 bases from V and 2 bases from J, with 16 bases between. Germline V gene data show CDR1 as LGHNT and CDR2 as FRNRAP. CDR3 length: 16 residues. CDR3 DNA sequence: TGTGCTAGTGGTTTTTCTTACGAGGGGGGAAACACTGAAGCTTTCTTT. Its protein is CASGFSYEGGNTEAFF.

This rearrangement joins TRBV9 to TRBJ1-2, with D unclear. The CDR3 is made up of 15 amino acids. Germline loops: CDR1 SGDLS, CDR2 YYNGEE. V lost 3 bases to trimming and J lost 1 base, with 13 bases between them. In nucleotides, the CDR3 is TGTGCCAGCAGCGGGAGATCCGAGTTTAACTATGGCTACACCTTC. Encoded protein: CASSGRSEFNYGYTF.

The CDR3 coding sequence is TGTGCCAGCAGCATTCTTTGGGGGCAAGAGACCCAGTACTTC. This gives the protein CASSILWGQETQYF. The chain has TRBV7-2 and TRBJ2-5; D possibly matches TRBD1 or TRBD2 (5 bases each). The CDR3 runs to 14 residues. Germline assignment: CDR1 SGHTA and CDR2 FQGNSA. Deletions cut 5 bases from V and 2 bases from J, with 12 bases between.

This clone occurred once. The chain has TRBV5-5 and TRBJ1-5; D gene unclear. The germline CDR1 and CDR2 sequences are SGHKS and YYEKEE (reference sequence). The CDR3 covers 14 residues. V was pared by 5 bases and J by 5 bases, with 14 bases between. The CDR3 DNA reads TGTGCCAGCAGAACCGTGCGCCGGGATCAGCCCCAGCATTTT. Protein product: CASRTVRRDQPQHF. The complete variable domain, with remaining parts taken from reference TRBV5-5 and TRBJ1-5, reads DAGVTQSPTHLIKTRGQQVTLRCSPISGHKSVSWYQQVLGQGPQFIFQYYEKEERGRGNFPDRFSARQFPNYSSELNVNALLLGDSALYLCASRTVRRDQPQHFGDGTRLSIL.

CDR3 nucleotides: TGTGCCAGCAGCTCCGTCGCGGTAGGACATAACAATGAGCAGTTCTTC. It translates to CASSSVAVGHNNEQFF. The J gene is TRBJ2-1, the V gene TRBV7-2; a weak D match, TRBD1 (5 bases). Trimming took 4 bases from V and 5 from J, leaving 18 bases between them. The CDR3 consists of 16 residues. Germline V CDR1 and CDR2: SGHTA, FQGNSA. The whole variable domain, remainder taken from reference TRBV7-2 and TRBJ2-1, is GAGVSQSPSNKVTEKGKDVELRCDPISGHTALYWYRQSLGQGLEFLIYFQGNSAPDKSGLPSDRFSAERTGGSVSTLTIQRTQQEDSAVYLCASSSVAVGHNNEQFFGPGTRLTVL.

V and J are TRBV5-1 and TRBJ2-2; D might be TRBD2 (6 bases). CDR1 is SGHRS and CDR2 is YFSETQ in the germline V gene. This CDR3 contains 15 residues. V lost 5 bases and J lost 1, with 12 bases in between. CDR3 sequence: CASRRDSENTGELFF. Here the CDR3 DNA reads TGCGCCAGCAGGCGGGACTCCGAGAACACCGGGGAGCTGTTTTTT.

The count of this clone is one. The chain couples TRBV10-3 to TRBJ2-3; D gene unclear. The V end was cut by 7 bases, the J end by 0 bases, with 8 bases between. Germline CDR1 is ENHRY and CDR2 is SYGVKD. The CDR3 contains 13 residues. As DNA, the CDR3 is TGTGCCATCAACTCTGGGAGCACAGATACGCAGTATTTT. Its protein product is CAINSGSTDTQYF.

The genes are TRBV2 and TRBJ1-6, with 7 bases aligning to TRBD1. The V and J ends lost 8 bases and 11 bases, in that order; junction bases with no gene match: 12. Germline CDR1 reads SNHLY; CDR2 reads FYNNEI. The CDR3 runs to 14 residues. CDR3 protein: CASGSRQGGTPLHF. In DNA, the CDR3 is TGTGCCAGCGGGTCCCGACAGGGTGGGACACCCCTCCACTTT.

This chain joins TRBV10-1 and TRBJ2-1, with no clear D. The V end lost 3 bases, the J end lost 6 bases, and 3 bases lay between the germline ends. CDR1 and CDR2 (germline): WNHNN, SYGVQD (reference sequence). The CDR3 is made up of 11 amino acids. The CDR3 region is CASSESNEQFF. The CDR3, as DNA: TGCGCCAGCAGTGAATCCAATGAGCAGTTCTTC.

The V call is TRBV5-5, the J call TRBJ1-5, with a weak D call TRBD1 (5 bases). Germline values: CDR1 SGHKS, CDR2 YYEKEE (reference sequence). Trimming shortened V by 4 bases and J by 6 bases, and 11 bases separated the two germline ends. CDR3 length: 13 amino acids. The CDR3 protein is CASSVGGVQPQHF. In DNA, the CDR3 is TGTGCCAGCAGCGTTGGGGGGGTTCAGCCCCAGCATTTT.

This chain uses TRBV5-1 with TRBJ1-5; 7 bases are a match to TRBD1. The CDR3 spans 15 residues. The germline CDR1 and CDR2 sequences are SGHRS and YFSETQ. Trimming took 2 bases from V and 6 from J; bases not matched to a gene: 8. As DNA, the CDR3 is TGCGCCAGCAGCTTAAGCACAGGGGCCGGTCAGCCCCAGCATTTT. Its protein is CASSLSTGAGQPQHF.

The gene calls are TRBV4-2 and TRBJ1-2; 9 bases are a match to TRBD1. The V gene end was trimmed by 3 bases and the J gene end by 5 bases; junction bases not matched to a gene: 4. The CDR3 extends over 14 amino acids. Germline CDR1 and CDR2: LGHNA and YNFKEQ. This CDR3 reads CASSQGTGPYGYTF. The DNA of the CDR3 is TGTGCCAGCAGCCAGGGGACAGGGCCTTATGGCTACACCTTC.

The chain recombines TRBV2 with TRBJ2-1, with 7 bases identical to TRBD2. The CDR3 is 16 amino acids. V lost 4 bases, J lost 2 bases, and 8 bases stayed unmatched. Per germline, CDR1 SNHLY and CDR2 FYNNEI. The CDR3 spells CASSVAEAGPYNEQFF. The DNA for the CDR3 is TGTGCCAGCAGTGTTGCGGAAGCGGGGCCCTACAATGAGCAGTTCTTC. The entire variable domain, with the rest obtained from reference TRBV2 and TRBJ2-1, is as follows: EPEVTQTPSHQVTQMGQEVILRCVPISNHLYFYWYRQILGQKVEFLVSFYNNEISEKSEIFDDQFSVERPDGSNFTLKIRSTKLEDSAMYFCASSVAEAGPYNEQFFGPGTRLTVL.

The J gene is TRBJ1-1, the V gene TRBV25-1, with a possible D match to TRBD1 (6 bases). Looked up from germline, CDR1 is MGHDK and CDR2 is SYGVNS. The CDR3 totals 13 residues. Trimming shortened V by 5 bases and J by 2 bases, and 9 bases separated the two germline ends. CDR3 protein: CASSWDINTEAFF. The CDR3 DNA sequence: TGTGCCAGCAGTTGGGACATTAACACTGAAGCTTTCTTT. Supplemented by reference TRBV25-1 and TRBJ1-1, the full variable domain reads EADIYQTPRYLVIGTGKKITLECSQTMGHDKMYWYQQDPGMELHLIHYSYGVNSTEKGDLSSESTVSRIRTEHFPLTLESARPSHTSQYLCASSWDINTEAFFGQGTRLTVV.

This clone was observed a single time. The chain employs TRBV6-4 and TRBJ1-1; tentative D call: TRBD1 (5 bases). CDR1 MRHNA and CDR2 SNTAGT come from the germline V gene. The CDR3 sequence is 15 residues long. Trimming removed 0 bases at V and 3 bases at J, with 11 bases between. The CDR3 loop is CASSDSSGAHTEAFF. The CDR3 DNA follows: TGTGCCAGCAGTGACTCGAGCGGGGCCCACACTGAAGCTTTCTTT.

The V gene is TRBV14, the J gene TRBJ1-1, with D maybe TRBD1 (6 bases). V lost 6 bases and J lost 1, with 12 bases in between. From germline, CDR1 is SGHDN and CDR2 FVKESK. This CDR3 spans 14 amino acids. DNA of the CDR3: TGTGCCAGCAGTCTCACACAGGGGAACACTGAAGCTTTCTTT. It encodes CASSLTQGNTEAFF.

The chain uses TRBV10-3 and TRBJ2-2, with 8 bases fitting TRBD1. The CDR3 runs to 14 residues. CDR1 is ENHRY and CDR2 is SYGVKD in the germline V gene. With V trimmed by 6 bases and J by 4 bases, 4 bases remained unmatched. The CDR3 nucleotides are TGTGCCATCAGAGGACAGGGTGGCACCGGGGAGCTGTTTTTT. Translated, it gives CAIRGQGGTGELFF.

The chain couples TRBV7-9 to TRBJ1-1; D remains unclear. The V gene lost 3 bases and the J gene lost 0 bases, with 8 bases spanning the gap. The CDR3 is made up of 14 amino acids. The germline V gene encodes CDR1 SEHNR and CDR2 FQNEAQ (reference sequence). The CDR3 DNA reads as TGTGCCAGCAGCTTCCACAGCCTGAACACTGAAGCTTTCTTT. It yields the protein CASSFHSLNTEAFF.